This TCR beta chain is drawn from a study of T cells in Graves' hyperthyroidism and ophthalmopathy. CDR3 length: 15 amino acids. Germline V CDR1 and CDR2: LNHDA, SQIVND (reference sequence). Trimming at V came to 7 bases and at J to 6 bases, leaving 10 bases not matched to a gene. This clonotype came up a few times. The antigen remains undetermined. Over 18 months, lack of ophthalmopathy progression marked Graves' hyperthyroidism as stable. TCR beta CDR3 regions were amplified from RNA transcripts. TCR CDR3 underwent first-round RT-PCR with the HTBI primer set. TCRdb processed the multiplex PCR reads anew with MiXCR; each CDR3 protein has one entry. The sample contains roughly 800,000 distinct CDR3 sequences, around 39% of which appear only once. General study findings and limits: The blood repertoire included most of the expanded thyroid clonotypes above 0.001.

This TCR was recovered from a man between 18 and 35 years old with Graves' hyperthyroidism. The V and J genes are TRBV19 and TRBJ2-5; 11 nucleotides match TRBD1. The sequenced material came from blood. CDR3 amino acids: CASTSRGQGAQTQYF. The CDR3 nucleotides are TGTGCCAGTACAAGTCGAGGACAGGGGGCACAGACCCAGTACTTC.